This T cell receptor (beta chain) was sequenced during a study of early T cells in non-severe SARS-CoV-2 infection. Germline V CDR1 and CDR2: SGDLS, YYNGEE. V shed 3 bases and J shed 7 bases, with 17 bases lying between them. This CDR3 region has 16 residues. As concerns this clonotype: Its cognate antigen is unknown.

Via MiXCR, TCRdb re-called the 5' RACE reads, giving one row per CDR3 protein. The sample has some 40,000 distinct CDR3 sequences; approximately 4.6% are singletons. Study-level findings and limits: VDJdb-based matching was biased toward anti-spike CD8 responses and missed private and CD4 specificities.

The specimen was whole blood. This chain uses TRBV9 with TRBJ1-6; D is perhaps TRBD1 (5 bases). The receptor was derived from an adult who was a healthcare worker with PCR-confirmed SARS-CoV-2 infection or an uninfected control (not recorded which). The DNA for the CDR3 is TGTGCCAGCAGCGCTCAGGGCGGAGGTGTGAATTCACCCCTCCACTTT. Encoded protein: CASSAQGGGVNSPLHF. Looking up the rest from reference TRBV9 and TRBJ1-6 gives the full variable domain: DSGVTQTPKHLITATGQRVTLRCSPRSGDLSVYWYQQSLDQGLQFLIQYYNGEERAKGNILERFSAQQFPDLHSELNLSSLELGDSALYFCASSAQGGGVNSPLHFGNGTRLTVT.